This is a list of T cell receptor beta chains from one sample in a study of T cell responses to AZD1222 COVID-19 vaccine. Profiling relied on immunoSEQ multiplex PCR, and the TCRdb table lists in-frame clones only, not all of them. The table shows roughly 190,000 clones, with 80% to 95% occurring only once. This specimen consisted of peripheral blood, obtained on day 0 of AZD1222 vaccination. The receptors come from an adult in good health. Each CDR3 is given without its conserved first and last residue. The order of the fields is V gene, J gene, CDR3 protein.

V: TRBV28; J: TRBJ2-3; CDR3: ASSLPLLDTQY
V: TRBV18; J: TRBJ2-7; CDR3: ASSPRPWDEQY
V: TRBV24-1; J: TRBJ2-3; CDR3: ATSDPRTVPDTQY
V: TRBV12-1; J: TRBJ1-1; CDR3: ASSPPVRRFMNTEAF
V: TRBV10-3; J: TRBJ1-5; CDR3: AISESRTADQPQH
V: TRBV9; J: TRBJ2-2; CDR3: ASSKNTGELF
V: TRBV28; J: TRBJ2-3; CDR3: ASSLGSRGRGDTQY
V: TRBV10-3; J: TRBJ1-2; CDR3: VTWADDNYGYT
V: TRBV5-6; J: TRBJ2-7; CDR3: ASSPEGSYEQY
V: TRBV7-9; J: TRBJ1-1; CDR3: ASSLDGRGLAEAF
V: TRBV11-3; J: TRBJ1-1; CDR3: ASSLEGGGNTEAF
V: TRBV27; J: TRBJ2-2; CDR3: ASSLRTPSATGELF
V: TRBV12-3/TRBV12-4; J: TRBJ1-2; CDR3: ASSLGRAGYT
V: TRBV27; J: TRBJ1-1; CDR3: ASSSSYPTEAF
V: TRBV2; J: TRBJ1-4; CDR3: ASSDLGGTEKLF
V: TRBV18; J: TRBJ1-1; CDR3: ASSPGGVGTEAF
V: TRBV6-5; J: TRBJ2-5; CDR3: ASSYPAGRETQY
V: TRBV6-5; J: TRBJ2-2; CDR3: ASTRNTGELF
V: TRBV19; J: TRBJ2-1; CDR3: ASSMRSGNYNEQF
V: TRBV27; J: TRBJ2-3; CDR3: ASSQLAESTDTQY
V: TRBV5-8; J: TRBJ1-5; CDR3: ATPKLPEYSNQPQH
V: TRBV7-8; J: TRBJ1-1; CDR3: ASSRGGWNTEAF
V: TRBV5-1; J: TRBJ2-2; CDR3: ASRIGLGQGDTGELF
V: TRBV5-1; J: TRBJ2-7; CDR3: ASSLEARSTYEQY
V: TRBV6-5; J: TRBJ1-2; CDR3: ASSYGGSANYGYT
V: TRBV28; J: TRBJ2-1; CDR3: ASSLPLPGLLV
V: TRBV7-2; J: TRBJ1-2; CDR3: ASSLREIGGYT
V: TRBV27; J: TRBJ2-1; CDR3: AVGRGPSYNEQF
V: TRBV5-1; J: TRBJ2-5; CDR3: ASSLVAGAQETQY
V: TRBV9; J: TRBJ1-1; CDR3: ASSVWGGTEAF
V: TRBV18; J: TRBJ2-5; CDR3: ASHRQGKETQY
V: TRBV6-5; J: TRBJ2-1; CDR3: ASSYSAEAYNEQF
V: TRBV3-1/TRBV3-2; J: TRBJ1-1; CDR3: ASSQGGDTEAF
V: TRBV28; J: TRBJ2-3; CDR3: ASSSLTDTQY
V: TRBV15; J: TRBJ2-5; CDR3: ATSDRGGLETQY
V: TRBV5-1; J: TRBJ1-1; CDR3: ASSIQGAEEAF
V: TRBV7-8; J: TRBJ1-2; CDR3: ASRLPPAGALANYGYT
V: TRBV4-2; J: TRBJ2-3; CDR3: ASSVRLASSTDTQY
V: TRBV13; J: TRBJ2-3; CDR3: ASSPGTGNTDTQY
V: TRBV3-1/TRBV3-2; J: TRBJ2-2; CDR3: ASSPLGGAGETGELF
V: TRBV6-5; J: TRBJ2-7; CDR3: ASKRDRGGGYEQY
V: TRBV27; J: TRBJ1-2; CDR3: ASSFGGLGYT
V: TRBV6-6; J: TRBJ1-5; CDR3: ASSYAAIEPQH
V: TRBV7-2; J: TRBJ2-2; CDR3: ASSSPGDTNTGELF
V: TRBV3-1/TRBV3-2; J: TRBJ1-4; CDR3: ASSQVGDRGEKLF
V: TRBV12-3/TRBV12-4; J: TRBJ1-2; CDR3: ASSLTYGYT